Listed here are 21 T cell receptor beta chains from one sample, sequenced in a study of blood T cell repertoires in COVID-19. Assay: immunoSEQ multiplex PCR; the TCRdb copy retains only in-frame clones and omits some. The sample has some 120,000 clones, over 75% seen once. Material: peripheral blood. All receptors come from an elderly man with active or convalescent COVID-19.

As DNA, the CDR3 is TGTGCCAGCAGCTTGGGCTGGGAGGCGGGTGAGCAGTTCTTC. Protein: CASSLGWEAGEQFF. The V gene is TRBV5-4, the J gene TRBJ2-1; possibly TRBD2 for D (6 bases). V was cut by 0 bases and J by 9 bases, with 13 bases left in between. This CDR3 region has 14 residues. The germline V gene encodes CDR1 SGHNT and CDR2 YYREEE (reference sequence).

This rearrangement joins TRBV5-1 to TRBJ2-7, with a tentative D call TRBD1 (6 bases). CDR1 is SGHRS and CDR2 is YFSETQ in the germline V gene. This CDR3 comprises 14 residues. Deletions cut 2 bases from V and 2 bases from J, with 11 bases between. The CDR3 DNA reads TGCGCCAGCAGCTTCTACAGGGAAACCTACGAGCAGTACTTC. Residues: CASSFYRETYEQYF.

CDR3 bases: TGTGCCACCAGTGATTCGACAAGTCAGCCCCAGCATTTT. Translation gives CATSDSTSQPQHF. J is TRBJ1-5 and V is TRBV24-1; D is ambiguous. This CDR3 spans 13 amino acids. CDR1 and CDR2 (germline): KGHDR, SFDVKD. V lost 2 bases and J lost 6, with 7 bases in between.

The chain has TRBV6-6 and TRBJ2-2; 8 nucleotides agree with TRBD2. V lost 4 bases and J lost 2; bases outside the gene matches: 3. The germline CDR1 and CDR2 sequences are MNHNY and SVGAGI (reference sequence). This CDR3 region has 15 residues. CDR3 amino acids: CASSLSGGNTGELFF. CDR3 coding DNA: TGTGCCAGCAGTTTAAGCGGGGGCAACACCGGGGAGCTGTTTTTT.

The V call is TRBV6-5, the J call TRBJ1-2; 9 nucleotides match TRBD1. The germline CDR1 and CDR2 sequences are MNHEY and SVGAGI. J lost 7 bases, V lost 6 bases, and 12 bases had no gene match. The CDR3 totals 15 residues. The CDR3 loop reads CASRRTGGSRTGYTF. In DNA, the CDR3 is TGTGCCAGCAGGCGAACAGGGGGCTCCCGAACTGGCTACACCTTC.

The chain links TRBV10-2 to TRBJ1-2; D unresolved. Germline V lookup: CDR1 WSHSY, CDR2 SAAADI. This CDR3 has 14 amino acids. The V gene lost 2 bases and the J gene lost 8 bases, with 15 bases spanning the gap. The CDR3 nucleotides read TGCGCCAGCAGTGAGGCGCTCCCCTTCTACGGCTACACCTTC. It translates to CASSEALPFYGYTF.

The chain is built from TRBV6-2 or TRBV6-3 and TRBJ2-5; 9 bases map to TRBD1. CDR3 length: 17 amino acids. V trimming: 0 bases; J trimming: 5 bases; junction bases outside the gene matches: 10. Per the germline V gene, CDR1 is MNHEY and CDR2 is SVGEGT. The CDR3 DNA reads TGTGCCAGCAGTTACTCAAGGGACAGGGTGACGTGGGAGACCCAGTACTTC. This encodes CASSYSRDRVTWETQYF.

CDR3 DNA: TGTGCCAGCAGCGTAGCAGCAGGGGCGAGCTCCTACGAGCAGTACTTC. Translated: CASSVAAGASSYEQYF. The gene calls are TRBV9 and TRBJ2-7, with a tentative D call TRBD1 (6 bases). The germline V gene has CDR1 SGDLS and CDR2 YYNGEE. V was pared by 0 bases and J by 0 bases, with 13 bases between. CDR3 size: 16 residues.

This rearrangement joins TRBV29-1 to TRBJ1-3, with D unclear. This CDR3 is 14 amino acids long. V was trimmed by 4 bases and J by 0 bases, leaving 10 bases between them. CDR1 SQVTM and CDR2 ANQGSEA come from the germline V gene. The CDR3 DNA is TGCAGCGTTGGGTACGGTTACTCTGGAAACACCATATATTTT. This translates into CSVGYGYSGNTIYF.

This clone is a singleton in its sample. The chain carries TRBV29-1 and TRBJ1-2; a weak D match, TRBD1 (5 bases). Germline-derived CDR1 and CDR2 are SQVTM and ANQGSEA. This CDR3 contains 12 residues. V dropped 6 bases and J dropped 4 bases, with 12 bases sitting between them. CDR3 DNA sequence: TGCAGCGTGCATAGGGGAGGCTATGGCTACACCTTC. Encoded protein: CSVHRGGYGYTF.

The chain couples TRBV28 to TRBJ2-7; 12 bases align to TRBD1. CDR3 length: 15 amino acids. Per the germline V gene, CDR1 is MDHEN and CDR2 is SYDVKM. Unmatched junction bases numbered 9, after V lost 5 bases and J lost 7 bases. CDR3 nucleotides: TGTGCCAGCAGTCCCGGGACAGGGGGCTATAGTGAGCAGTACTTC. It specifies CASSPGTGGYSEQYF. The full variable domain, rest sourced from reference TRBV28 and TRBJ2-7, is DVKVTQSSRYLVKRTGEKVFLECVQDMDHENMFWYRQDPGLGLRLIYFSYDVKMKEKGDIPEGYSVSREKKERFSLILESASTNQTSMYLCASSPGTGGYSEQYFGPGTRLTVT.

This rearrangement joins TRBV30 to TRBJ2-7; a weak D match, TRBD2 (5 bases). V was pared by 4 bases and J by 0 bases, with 10 bases between. This CDR3 has 13 amino acids. From germline, CDR1 is GTSNPN and CDR2 SVGIG (reference sequence). This CDR3 reads CAWNRGSSYEQYF. The CDR3 coding sequence is TGTGCCTGGAATCGTGGGAGCTCCTACGAGCAGTACTTC.

The chain employs TRBV5-4 and TRBJ2-7, with 7 bases lining up with TRBD1. V lost 3 bases to trimming and J lost 5 bases; unmatched junction nucleotides: 8. The CDR3 loop spans 14 amino acids. Germline V lookup: CDR1 SGHNT, CDR2 YYREEE (reference sequence). CDR3 protein: CASSSGQPANEQYF. CDR3 nucleotides: TGTGCCAGCAGCTCGGGACAGCCTGCCAACGAGCAGTACTTC.

The chain is built from TRBV4-3 and TRBJ2-2; 12 positions match TRBD2. There are 19 residues in the CDR3. Germline V gene lookup returns CDR1 LGHNA and CDR2 YSLEER. The V gene end was trimmed by 0 bases and the J gene end by 5 bases; junction bases not matched to a gene: 10. The CDR3 spells CASSQDPLAGGPRTGELFF. The CDR3 nucleotides are TGCGCCAGCAGCCAAGATCCGCTAGCGGGAGGGCCTCGGACCGGGGAGCTGTTTTTT.

V and J are TRBV11-3 and TRBJ2-3; D uncertain. The V and J ends lost 5 bases and 3 bases respectively, with 9 bases between them. Looked up from germline, CDR1 is SGHNT and CDR2 is YENEEA. The CDR3 loop spans 13 amino acids. The CDR3 nucleotides are TGTGCCAGCAGCGCCGGGTATACAGATACGCAGTATTTT. This gives the protein CASSAGYTDTQYF.

Concerning this clone: Other DNA sequences from this sample encode an identical CDR3 as well. The V call is TRBV6-5, the J call TRBJ1-2; 7 positions match TRBD1. The V segment lost 2 bases and the J segment 4 bases; nucleotides outside the gene matches: 1. Germline assignment: CDR1 MNHEY and CDR2 SVGAGI. This CDR3 comprises 13 residues. CDR3 sequence (DNA): TGTGCCAGCAGTTACGAGGGGGCCTATGGCTACACCTTC. It translates to CASSYEGAYGYTF.

This rearrangement joins TRBV19 to TRBJ2-1, with TRBD1 matching over 9 bases. Germline V CDR1 and CDR2: LNHDA, SQIVND (reference sequence). The CDR3 has 16 residues. J gave up 3 bases and V 7 bases, and 10 bases lay outside the gene matches. The CDR3 DNA reads as TGTGCCAGTACTACGGATCGGGGACAGGGCTACAATGAGCAGTTCTTC. This translates into CASTTDRGQGYNEQFF.

This clone was counted only a few times. This rearrangement joins TRBV27 to TRBJ2-3; possibly TRBD1 for D (6 bases). The CDR3 is 15 amino acids. The V end lost 8 bases, the J end lost 4 bases, and 19 bases lay between the germline ends. Germline V gives CDR1 MNHEY, CDR2 SMNVEV (reference sequence). Here the CDR3 reads CASRLTGRGSDTQYF. The CDR3 coding sequence is TGTGCCAGCCGCCTAACAGGGAGAGGATCAGATACGCAGTATTTT.

The rearrangement joins TRBV6-2 or TRBV6-3 to TRBJ2-1; D may be TRBD2 (6 bases). The V gene's germline CDR1 is MNHEY and CDR2 SVGEGT. The CDR3 runs 14 residues. V lost 3 bases to trimming and J lost 3 bases, with 9 bases between them. The CDR3 DNA reads as TGTGCCAGCAGTTATTGGGGGGACTACAATGAGCAGTTCTTC. It specifies CASSYWGDYNEQFF.

The chain carries TRBV6-6 and TRBJ2-5; 7 bases fit TRBD2. This CDR3 has 15 residues. Germline trimming cut 2 bases from V and 3 bases from J; bases unmatched to any gene: 6. Looked up from germline, CDR1 is MNHNY and CDR2 is SVGAGI (reference sequence). For the CDR3, the DNA is TGTGCCAGCAGTTACCTCGGTCTAGCGGAAGAGACCCAGTACTTC. This codes for CASSYLGLAEETQYF.

The genes are TRBV4-3 and TRBJ2-3; 7 bases agree with TRBD1. The V segment lost 5 bases and the J segment 6 bases; nucleotides outside the gene matches: 8. The CDR3 extends over 14 amino acids. Germline loops: CDR1 LGHNA, CDR2 YSLEER. DNA for the CDR3: TGCGCCAGCAGCACAGGGGATACCATCGATACGCAGTATTTT. Translating gives CASSTGDTIDTQYF.